The clone carrying this TCR beta chain has only a few counts. Its specificity is unknown. The data stem from a study of vaccination and CD4 T cells after COVID-19. Study details: The stimulus for the cells was overlapping spike peptides derived from SARS-CoV-2, HCoV-NL63, HCoV-OC43 and HCoV-229E.

Sample treatment: approximately 10-day PBMC culture with coronavirus spike peptide pools or control peptides (ViraFEST assay). Gathered ahead of the COVID-19 pandemic (2011-2018) were the CD4+ T cells of the unexposed donor. Four cold-coronavirus spikes and SARS-CoV-2 S/N were the probes applied, cells permitting, to CD4+ T cells from unexposed donors. The Oncomine TCR Beta short-read assay was applied to DNA of cultured CD4+ T cells. TCRdb reprocessed the PCR reads via MiXCR and lists one record per CDR3 protein. The data contain about 7,500 distinct CDR3 sequences, about 40% of them singletons. Germline CDR1 is MRHNA and CDR2 is SNTAGT. V was pared by 4 bases and J by 4 bases, with 1 base of the junction left unmatched. The CDR3 has 14 residues.

This clonotype was sampled from a human donor in good health. V is TRBV6-4 and J is TRBJ2-3, with TRBD2 matching 11 bases. The specimen was CD4+ T cells from blood, cultured in vitro. In DNA form, the CDR3 reads TGTGCCAGCAGTGGTAGCGGGGGGGCAGATACGCAGTATTTT. Translating it yields CASSGSGGADTQYF.